Below are 31 T cell receptor beta chains sequenced from a single sample in a study of Ad26.COV2.S vaccination and SARS-CoV-2 variants. The protocol was immunoSEQ multiplex PCR, while the TCRdb copy is restricted to in-frame clones and leaves out a portion. The table records hundreds of thousands of clones, 87% of them present only once. Treatment noted: around 19 received Ad26.COV2.S at low or high dose, single or two shots; several received placebo; per-sample allocation not given. Sampling was performed 63 days after the first vaccine or placebo injection. The sequencing used peripheral blood, collected in a trial of Ad26.COV2.S vaccine versus placebo. The origin of the receptors is a person between 18 and 60 years old who received the Ad26.COV2.S COVID-19 vaccine or a placebo.

The chain uses TRBV7-3 and TRBJ2-2, with unresolved D. The CDR3 has 13 amino acids. Trimming removed 3 bases at V and 4 bases at J, with 6 bases between. Germline V gene data show CDR1 as SGHTA and CDR2 as FQGTGA. The CDR3 region has the DNA TGTGCCAGCAGCTTGACGGTCACCGGGGAGCTGTTTTTT. This gives the protein CASSLTVTGELFF. Filled out from reference TRBV7-3 and TRBJ2-2, the complete variable domain reads GAGVSQTPSNKVTEKGKYVELRCDPISGHTALYWYRQSLGQGPEFLIYFQGTGAADDSGLPNDRFFAVRPEGSVSTLKIQRTERGDSAVYLCASSLTVTGELFFGEGSRLTVL.

The chain has TRBV6-5 and TRBJ2-5, with D perhaps matching TRBD1 (5 bases). The CDR3 is 14 residues long. V dropped 6 bases and J dropped 4 bases, with 15 bases sitting between them. Per the germline V gene, CDR1 is MNHEY and CDR2 is SVGAGI. CDR3 residues: CASSYTGLVETQYF. CDR3 in DNA: TGTGCCAGCAGCTATACAGGTTTAGTAGAGACCCAGTACTTC.

J is TRBJ2-1 and V is TRBV5-4; TRBD1 aligns across 9 bases. The CDR3 has 15 residues. Trimming cost V 5 bases and J 1 base; bases outside gene matches: 4. Germline CDR1 SGHNT, CDR2 YYREEE (reference sequence). CDR3 nucleotide sequence: TGTGCCAGCAGTCGGGACAGGGATTCCTACAATGAGCAGTTCTTC. Residues: CASSRDRDSYNEQFF.

The gene calls are TRBV14 and TRBJ2-2; D unresolved. The germline V gene has CDR1 SGHDN and CDR2 FVKESK. Trimming pared 1 base from V and 7 bases from J, leaving 13 bases between. This CDR3 region has 15 residues. CDR3 region: CASSQGIPWGGELFF. CDR3 nucleotides: TGTGCCAGCAGCCAAGGGATTCCTTGGGGCGGGGAGCTGTTTTTT.

The rearrangement uses TRBV5-4 and TRBJ1-2; possible D gene TRBD1, 5 bases. V was shortened by 2 bases and J by 3 bases, with 8 bases between the two germline ends. The CDR3 loop spans 13 amino acids. CDR1 and CDR2 (germline): SGHNT, YYREEE (reference sequence). The CDR3 here is CASSFAGHYGYTF. The CDR3 DNA is TGTGCCAGCAGCTTCGCAGGGCACTATGGCTACACCTTC.

This clone came up once. The CDR3 sequence is CASSVTGIPYEQYF. In DNA, the CDR3 is TGTGCCAGCAGCGTGACAGGGATCCCCTACGAGCAGTACTTC. The gene calls are TRBV9 and TRBJ2-7; TRBD1 agrees at 7 bases. The CDR3 runs to 14 residues. In germline, CDR1 is SGDLS, CDR2 YYNGEE. V was clipped by 2 bases and J by 2 bases; unmatched bases: 4.

As regards this clone: In the same sample, other DNA sequences code for this CDR3. This chain joins TRBV27 and TRBJ1-1; D uncertain. Germline loops: CDR1 MNHEY, CDR2 SMNVEV (reference sequence). Trimming cost V 0 bases and J 5 bases, with 7 bases left between them. The CDR3 loop spans 13 amino acids. CDR3: CASSLSWGTEAFF. In DNA form, the CDR3 reads TGTGCCAGCAGTTTATCTTGGGGTACTGAAGCTTTCTTT.

A word on this clone: Different DNA sequences within this sample yield the same CDR3. This chain links TRBV18 with TRBJ2-5; D uncertain. CDR1 KGHSH and CDR2 LQKENI come from the germline V gene. Trimming removed 3 bases from V and 5 bases from J, with 4 bases in between. The CDR3 is 11 residues long. CDR3 residues: CASSPEETQYF. In DNA, the CDR3 is TGTGCCAGCTCACCCGAGGAGACCCAGTACTTC.

The chain employs TRBV28 and TRBJ1-4; perhaps TRBD1 as D (5 bases). CDR1 and CDR2 from the germline V gene are MDHEN and SYDVKM. Trimming shortened V by 7 bases and J by 7 bases, and 16 bases separated the two germline ends. The CDR3 length is 14 residues. For the CDR3, the DNA is TGTGCCAGCATTGGGGGAACTTGGGGTGAAAAACTGTTTTTT. This gives the protein CASIGGTWGEKLFF.

The genes are TRBV28 and TRBJ2-3; maybe TRBD1 (6 bases). CDR1 and CDR2 from the germline V gene are MDHEN and SYDVKM. V was cut by 5 bases and J by 0 bases, with 12 bases left in between. This CDR3 region has 15 residues. DNA for the CDR3: TGTGCCAGCAGTACCTCAGGGGCTAGCACAGATACGCAGTATTTT. Its translation: CASSTSGASTDTQYF.

This clone was counted between two and nine times. The V gene is TRBV6-5, the J gene TRBJ2-7, with D perhaps being TRBD1 or TRBD2 (5 bases each). The CDR3 has 13 residues. V shed 8 bases and J shed 2 bases, with 13 bases lying between them. Germline V gives CDR1 MNHEY, CDR2 SVGAGI. Here the CDR3 DNA reads TGTGCCAGCGGGACGAAAGCACCCTACGAGCAGTACTTC. It translates to CASGTKAPYEQYF.

The chain is built from TRBV4-1 and TRBJ2-3, with TRBD2 matching over 12 bases. This CDR3 is built from 16 residues. Germline CDR1 and CDR2: MGHRA and YSYEKL. The junction had 6 bases not matched to a gene; V was cut back by 5 bases and J by 3 bases. CDR3 nucleotides: TGCGCCAGCAGCACCACGACTAGCGGGAGTACAGATACGCAGTATTTT. Translation: CASSTTTSGSTDTQYF.

The genes are TRBV30 and TRBJ1-1; D not certain. The V end lost 4 bases, the J end lost 0 bases, and 9 bases lay between the germline ends. The germline CDR1 and CDR2 sequences are GTSNPN and SVGIG (reference sequence). The CDR3 runs 13 residues. CDR3 amino acids: CAWTWSMNTEAFF. CDR3 bases: TGTGCCTGGACATGGAGCATGAACACTGAAGCTTTCTTT.

The rearrangement links TRBV28 to TRBJ2-7, with a possible D match to TRBD1 (5 bases). The CDR3 extends over 14 amino acids. Per germline, CDR1 MDHEN and CDR2 SYDVKM. Between the trimmed V and J ends, which lost 5 bases and 6 bases, there was a span of 17 bases. The CDR3, as DNA: TGTGCCAGCAGTCTCCCACCGGGTCAGGGCGAGCAGTACTTC. This sequence encodes CASSLPPGQGEQYF.

The V call is TRBV2, the J call TRBJ2-1, with D tentatively TRBD2 (5 bases). This CDR3 has 13 amino acids. The ends were cut back, 5 bases at V and 5 bases at J, with 10 bases in the middle. Germline-derived CDR1 and CDR2 are SNHLY and FYNNEI. Written as DNA, the CDR3 is TGTGCCAGCAGTCTAGACTACCACAATGAGCAGTTCTTC. Amino acid sequence: CASSLDYHNEQFF.

The chain employs TRBV20-1 and TRBJ1-5; D is possibly TRBD1 (5 bases). Germline assignment: CDR1 DFQATT and CDR2 SNEGSKA (reference sequence). CDR3 length equals 17 residues. Trimming cost V 3 bases and J 4 bases, with 22 bases left between them. CDR3 sequence reads: CSASRAGTTYPNQPQHF. The CDR3 nucleotides read TGCAGTGCTAGTAGGGCAGGGACGACGTACCCTAATCAGCCCCAGCATTTT.

The gene calls are TRBV5-1 and TRBJ2-2; D is possibly TRBD1 or TRBD2 (6 bases each). The V and J ends lost 1 base and 2 bases respectively, with 15 bases between them. Germline V gives CDR1 SGHRS, CDR2 YFSETQ. This CDR3 comprises 17 residues. The CDR3 protein is CASSLIFGGPNTGELFF. DNA for the CDR3: TGCGCCAGCAGCTTGATTTTCGGGGGCCCTAACACCGGGGAGCTGTTTTTT.

This clone was seen just once. The chain joins TRBV4-3 to TRBJ1-1; 8 bases are a match to TRBD1. Germline values: CDR1 LGHNA, CDR2 YSLEER. The CDR3 totals 14 residues. V was pared by 6 bases and J by 2 bases, with 5 bases of the junction left unmatched. For the CDR3, the DNA is TGCGCCAGCAGTTTTACAGGGGGAAACACTGAAGCTTTCTTT. This gives the protein CASSFTGGNTEAFF.

The chain uses TRBV10-3 and TRBJ1-1; no clear D. Deletions cut 0 bases from V and 7 bases from J, with 6 bases between. This CDR3 has 12 residues. The V gene's germline CDR1 is ENHRY and CDR2 SYGVKD. The CDR3 nucleotides are TGTGCCATCAGTGAGTCAGGTTTTGAAGCTTTCTTT. Residues: CAISESGFEAFF.

The chain has TRBV2 and TRBJ1-5, with 10 positions matching TRBD1. This CDR3 contains 14 residues. Unmatched junction bases numbered 6, after V lost 7 bases and J lost 6 bases. From germline, CDR1 is SNHLY and CDR2 FYNNEI. This CDR3 reads CASTRTGGGQPQHF. CDR3 DNA: TGTGCCAGCACGAGGACAGGGGGAGGTCAGCCCCAGCATTTT.

The chain has TRBV27 and TRBJ1-1; no reliable D call. CDR1 is MNHEY and CDR2 is SMNVEV in the germline V gene (reference sequence). The V and J ends lost 0 bases and 2 bases respectively, with 7 bases between them. The CDR3 totals 14 residues. The CDR3 is CASSLSIRNTEAFF. The CDR3 region has the DNA TGTGCCAGCAGTTTATCGATCCGCAACACTGAAGCTTTCTTT.

The V gene is TRBV12-1, the J gene TRBJ1-2. TRBV12-1 is annotated as a pseudogene. The CDR3 extends over 14 amino acids. The CDR3 bases are TGTGCCAGCAGCTTTAAGCGGGACCTTTGTGGCTACACCTTC. Protein product: CASSFKRDLCGYTF.

The chain joins TRBV6-1 to TRBJ2-3; D may correspond to TRBD1 or TRBD2 (6 bases each). This CDR3 has 13 residues. Trimming stripped 3 bases from V and 8 bases from J, with 12 bases between. Germline-derived CDR1 and CDR2 are MNHNS and SASEGT. The CDR3 DNA reads as TGTGCCAGCAGTGAGGGGGGCCCAGGTACGCAGTATTTT. Protein: CASSEGGPGTQYF.

The rearrangement joins TRBV25-1 to TRBJ1-2, with TRBD1 matching over 9 bases. The junction had 15 bases not matched to a gene; V was cut back by 6 bases and J by 7 bases. Germline V gene data show CDR1 as MGHDK and CDR2 as SYGVNS. The CDR3 spans 16 residues. CDR3 nucleotide sequence: TGTGCCAGCAGCCCTTTACTGCTGACAGGGGGTGGTGGCTACACCTTC. Its protein product is CASSPLLLTGGGGYTF.

The gene calls are TRBV10-3 and TRBJ1-1, with D tentatively TRBD1 (6 bases). The germline V and J ends were trimmed by 11 bases and 3 bases, with 16 bases remaining between them. The CDR3 loop spans 13 amino acids. Germline lookup yields CDR1 ENHRY and CDR2 SYGVKD. The CDR3 here is CAFRDKSYTEAFF. DNA for the CDR3: TGTGCCTTCCGGGACAAGAGTTACACTGAAGCTTTCTTT.

The sample holds one count of this clone. The chain couples TRBV5-1 to TRBJ2-3; 12 bases line up with TRBD2. From germline, CDR1 is SGHRS and CDR2 YFSETQ. This CDR3 has 16 amino acids. With 1 base clipped from V and 4 bases from J, the junction kept 4 bases outside the gene matches. In DNA, the CDR3 is TGCGCCAGCAGCTTGACCCTAGCGGGAGGGCCAGATACGCAGTATTTT. This gives the protein CASSLTLAGGPDTQYF.

This sequence joins TRBV5-6 and TRBJ2-5; TRBD1 matches 9 bases. Trimming removed 5 bases from V and 2 bases from J; junction bases left unmatched: 7. The CDR3 spans 15 residues. CDR1 SGHDT and CDR2 YYEEEE come from the germline V gene. In nucleotides, the CDR3 is TGTGCCAGCAGACCCCTGGGACAGGGACAAGAGACCCAGTACTTC. As protein: CASRPLGQGQETQYF.

Concerning this clone: This may come from a read error, since a much larger clone is one base off. The chain employs TRBV7-2 and TRBJ1-2; no definite D call. V was shortened by 5 bases and J by 2 bases, with 3 bases between the two germline ends. The CDR3 covers 11 residues. Germline V gene data show CDR1 as SGHTA and CDR2 as FQGNSA. As DNA, the CDR3 is TGTGCCAGCAGCGTAAACTATGGCTACACCTTC. Residues: CASSVNYGYTF.

This chain joins TRBV19 and TRBJ1-4; D call uncertain. Germline V gives CDR1 LNHDA, CDR2 SQIVND (reference sequence). Trimming pared 4 bases from V and 0 bases from J, leaving 15 bases between. The CDR3 is 17 amino acids. CDR3 sequence (DNA): TGTGCCAGTAGTAACCAGCTTTCGCCGGCAACTAATGAAAAACTGTTTTTT. Translation: CASSNQLSPATNEKLFF.

The chain is built from TRBV9 and TRBJ2-1; unclear D gene. Germline V CDR1 and CDR2: SGDLS, YYNGEE. V was trimmed by 0 bases and J by 5 bases, leaving 18 bases between them. This CDR3 has 17 amino acids. In nucleotides, the CDR3 is TGTGCCAGCAGCGTAGCGTTCCTATTCCCCGCCGACAATGAGCAGTTCTTC. Its translation: CASSVAFLFPADNEQFF.

The chain couples TRBV2 to TRBJ1-3, with unresolved D. V gave up 0 bases and J gave up 0 bases, with 12 bases separating them. CDR3 length: 17 residues. CDR1 is SNHLY and CDR2 is FYNNEI in the germline V gene. CDR3 DNA: TGTGCCAGCAGTGAAGCGCTTCTCGTCATCTCTGGAAACACCATATATTTT. Protein sequence: CASSEALLVISGNTIYF. The complete variable domain, with remaining parts taken from reference TRBV2 and TRBJ1-3, reads EPEVTQTPSHQVTQMGQEVILRCVPISNHLYFYWYRQILGQKVEFLVSFYNNEISEKSEIFDDQFSVERPDGSNFTLKIRSTKLEDSAMYFCASSEALLVISGNTIYFGEGSWLTVV.